These 26 T cell receptor beta chains were all obtained from the same sample, sequenced in a study of T cell responses to AZD1222 COVID-19 vaccine. Some clones are missing from TCRdb's copy, which holds only in-frame ones; the method was immunoSEQ multiplex PCR. In the table there are 150,000 to 170,000 clones, about nine tenths of which are singletons. Sequences were derived from peripheral blood, sampled on day 0 of AZD1222 vaccination. Every receptor here comes from an adult in good health.

The CDR3 DNA reads as TGTGCCAGCAGCGGAGCACTTAACACTGAAGCTTTCTTT. It specifies CASSGALNTEAFF. V is TRBV9 and J is TRBJ1-1; D unclear. The CDR3 loop spans 13 amino acids. V lost 3 bases and J 2 bases, leaving 8 bases between the germline ends. Germline values: CDR1 SGDLS, CDR2 YYNGEE.

In its sample, this clone was seen a few times. Other DNA sequences of this sample code for an identical CDR3. The rearrangement links TRBV12-3 or TRBV12-4 to TRBJ1-1; no firm D call. Trimming shortened V by 1 base and J by 1 base, and 4 bases separated the two germline ends. This CDR3 is 13 amino acids long. The CDR3 reads CASSLGQNTEAFF. For the CDR3, the DNA is TGTGCCAGCAGTTTAGGACAGAACACTGAAGCTTTCTTT.

The V gene is TRBV3-1 (or the pseudogene TRBV3-2), the J gene TRBJ2-7; the D is unclear. The CDR3 runs 12 residues. Looked up from germline, CDR1 is LGHDT and CDR2 is YNNKEL (reference sequence). Trimming removed 4 bases from V and 4 bases from J, with 8 bases in between. DNA for the CDR3: TGTGCCAGCAGCCGTGGGCTTTACGAGCAGTACTTC. Protein: CASSRGLYEQYF.

The chain employs TRBV28 and TRBJ2-2; TRBD1 agrees at 7 bases. This CDR3 region has 15 residues. Germline V lookup: CDR1 MDHEN, CDR2 SYDVKM. With V trimmed by 7 bases and J by 7 bases, 12 bases remained unmatched. CDR3 bases: TGTGCCAGCAACAACCGAGGGGGCGCGGACGGGGAGCTGTTTTTT. Protein product: CASNNRGGADGELFF.

The chain carries TRBV5-1 and TRBJ1-2; D gene unclear. The germline V gene has CDR1 SGHRS and CDR2 YFSETQ. V lost 4 bases and J lost 2, with 9 bases in between. The CDR3 covers 13 residues. CDR3 bases: TGCGCCAGCAGCGGCAGCCAGAACTATGGCTACACCTTC. This sequence encodes CASSGSQNYGYTF.

The chain links TRBV5-5 to TRBJ1-2; 7 bases fit TRBD1. V was pared by 0 bases and J by 4 bases, with 6 bases of the junction left unmatched. Germline loops: CDR1 SGHKS, CDR2 YYEKEE (reference sequence). The length of the CDR3 is 15 residues. The CDR3 nucleotides read TGTGCCAGCAGCTTGGATGGAGGGGGCGCCTATGGCTACACCTTC. Residues: CASSLDGGGAYGYTF.

J is TRBJ2-5 and V is TRBV7-3; 7 bases fit TRBD2. The CDR3 contains 14 residues. Trimming cost V 5 bases and J 2 bases; bases outside gene matches: 5. Germline V lookup: CDR1 SGHTA, CDR2 FQGTGA. In DNA form, the CDR3 reads TGTGCCAGCAGCCCTTCGGGACTACAAGAGACCCAGTACTTC. It specifies CASSPSGLQETQYF.

The V call is TRBV19, the J call TRBJ1-5; D uncertain. CDR1 is LNHDA, CDR2 SQIVND, per germline (reference sequence). Trimming cost V 3 bases and J 2 bases, with 11 bases left between them. The CDR3 contains 15 residues. CDR3 in DNA: TGTGCCAGTAGTATCGACCGTCAGGGCAATCAGCCCCAGCATTTT. Translation: CASSIDRQGNQPQHF. The full variable domain, completed using reference TRBV19 and TRBJ1-5, is DGGITQSPKYLFRKEGQNVTLSCEQNLNHDAMYWYRQDPGQGLRLIYYSQIVNDFQKGDIAEGYSVSREKKESFPLTVTSAQKNPTAFYLCASSIDRQGNQPQHFGDGTRLSIL.

The chain couples TRBV4-1 to TRBJ2-4; no clear D. Germline-derived CDR1 and CDR2 are MGHRA and YSYEKL. Deletions cut 0 bases from V and 0 bases from J, with 12 bases between. This CDR3 has 17 residues. CDR3 sequence: CASSQDLETLAKNIQYF. In nucleotides, the CDR3 is TGCGCCAGCAGCCAAGATCTGGAGACACTAGCCAAAAACATTCAGTACTTC.

The gene calls are TRBV5-6 and TRBJ1-2; the D is unclear. The CDR3 is 14 residues long. Trimming took 4 bases from V and 12 from J, leaving 22 bases between them. Germline-derived CDR1 and CDR2 are SGHDT and YYEEEE. CDR3 nucleotide sequence: TGTGCCAGCAGCCCAGGAATAGGGCCAGCCCGCGACACCTTC. Residues: CASSPGIGPARDTF.

The V call is TRBV13, the J call TRBJ2-1; 7 bases align to TRBD2. Germline trimming cut 5 bases from V and 14 bases from J; bases unmatched to any gene: 9. CDR1 and CDR2 from the germline V gene are PRHDT and FYEKMQ (reference sequence). The CDR3 loop spans 12 amino acids. CDR3 sequence: CASSPSGRDEFF. In DNA form, the CDR3 reads TGTGCCAGCAGCCCCTCGGGGAGGGACGAGTTCTTC.

The chain recombines TRBV15 with TRBJ1-1; D may be TRBD1 (5 bases). Trimming stripped 1 base from V and 7 bases from J, with 13 bases between. CDR3 size: 14 residues. The V gene's germline CDR1 is LNHNV and CDR2 YYDKDF (reference sequence). The CDR3 protein is CATSRGGRRDEAFF. The CDR3, as DNA: TGTGCCACCAGCAGAGGGGGACGGCGGGATGAAGCTTTCTTT.

The rearrangement joins TRBV11-2 to TRBJ2-1; 8 bases are a match to TRBD2. CDR3 length: 16 residues. The V segment lost 1 base and the J segment 10 bases; nucleotides outside the gene matches: 12. Germline-derived CDR1 and CDR2 are SGHAT and FQNNGV. The CDR3 DNA is TGTGCCAGCAGCTTAGTACCTGAGCGGGGGACTGGAGAGCAGTTCTTC. Translation gives CASSLVPERGTGEQFF.

This clone has just one count. The chain couples TRBV7-2 to TRBJ2-1; perhaps TRBD2 as D (5 bases). This CDR3 is built from 14 residues. Per germline, CDR1 SGHTA and CDR2 FQGNSA. With 5 bases removed from V and 2 bases from J, the gap between germline ends came to 10 bases. CDR3 DNA sequence: TGTGCCAGCAGCCTGACCGGGGCCTACAATGAGCAGTTCTTC. Translated: CASSLTGAYNEQFF.

The rearrangement joins TRBV11-1 to TRBJ1-2; D uncertain. CDR1 is SGHAT and CDR2 is FQDESV in the germline V gene (reference sequence). V lost 3 bases and J lost 1, with 12 bases in between. The CDR3 is 15 residues long. This CDR3 is CASSLEEGCNYGYTF. The CDR3 DNA sequence: TGTGCCAGCAGCTTGGAGGAGGGATGTAACTATGGCTACACCTTC.

The J gene is TRBJ2-7, the V gene TRBV5-6; 7 nucleotides agree with TRBD1. The CDR3 covers 12 residues. The germline gives CDR1 SGHDT, CDR2 YYEEEE. The V gene end was trimmed by 4 bases and the J gene end by 6 bases; junction bases not matched to a gene: 4. The CDR3, as DNA: TGTGCCAGCAGCCGGACAGGTTCCGAGCAGTACTTC. This sequence encodes CASSRTGSEQYF.

This clone was counted once. J is TRBJ1-1 and V is TRBV5-1; D is perhaps TRBD1 (5 bases). The CDR3 loop spans 17 amino acids. Germline V gives CDR1 SGHRS, CDR2 YFSETQ. Trimming removed 4 bases at V and 4 bases at J, with 23 bases between. The CDR3 loop is CASSPSGGTGFGTEAFF. The CDR3 bases are TGCGCCAGCAGCCCGAGTGGAGGGACTGGGTTTGGCACTGAAGCTTTCTTT.

The J gene is TRBJ1-2, the V gene TRBV19; D is unclear. Germline CDR1 reads LNHDA; CDR2 reads SQIVND (reference sequence). The CDR3 sequence is 15 residues long. Trimming removed 7 bases at V and 6 bases at J, with 21 bases between. In DNA, the CDR3 is TGTGCCAGTACCTCACCCGGGCCTTATACTGATGGCTACACCTTC. It yields the protein CASTSPGPYTDGYTF.

The gene calls are TRBV6-5 and TRBJ2-2, with TRBD2 matching over 7 bases. The CDR3 extends over 15 amino acids. Germline CDR1 is MNHEY and CDR2 is SVGAGI. V shed 5 bases, J shed 1 base, and the junction held 4 bases outside the gene matches. The CDR3 region has the DNA TGTGCCAGCAGTCATAGCGGGCGGAACACCGGGGAGCTGTTTTTT. This encodes CASSHSGRNTGELFF.

This rearrangement joins TRBV20-1 to TRBJ1-1; no reliable D call. The germline V gene encodes CDR1 DFQATT and CDR2 SNEGSKA (reference sequence). This CDR3 is 17 amino acids long. V was pared by 3 bases and J by 0 bases, with 20 bases between. CDR3 loop: CSASSPSKGNMNTEAFF. In DNA, the CDR3 is TGCAGTGCTAGTTCGCCGTCGAAAGGGAACATGAACACTGAAGCTTTCTTT.

This clone was counted only a few times. V gene TRBV27 combines with J gene TRBJ2-5; 9 positions agree with TRBD1. Trimming removed 6 bases from V and 5 bases from J; junction bases left unmatched: 10. Germline V lookup: CDR1 MNHEY, CDR2 SMNVEV (reference sequence). CDR3 length: 15 amino acids. The CDR3 region has the DNA TGTGCCAGCAGGCAACAGGGGGCGGGGGCCGAGACCCAGTACTTC. Encoded protein: CASRQQGAGAETQYF.

A few counts support this clone. The chain combines TRBV29-1 with TRBJ1-6, with a tentative D call TRBD1 (5 bases). In germline, CDR1 is SQVTM, CDR2 ANQGSEA. The CDR3 sequence is 14 residues long. The CDR3 protein is CSAGDGLGNSPLHF. The CDR3 bases are TGCAGTGCTGGGGACGGACTCGGAAATTCACCCCTCCACTTT. Using reference TRBV29-1 and TRBJ1-6 for the parts outside the CDR3, the full variable domain is SAVISQKPSRDICQRGTSLTIQCQVDSQVTMMFWYRQQPGQSLTLIATANQGSEATYESGFVIDKFPISRPNLTFSTLTVSNMSPEDSSIYLCSAGDGLGNSPLHFGNGTRLTVT.

V is TRBV4-1 and J is TRBJ2-1; D remains ambiguous. V gave up 0 bases and J gave up 0 bases, with 12 bases separating them. Per the germline V gene, CDR1 is MGHRA and CDR2 is YSYEKL. This CDR3 has 17 residues. CDR3: CASSQDQSPRSYNEQFF. The CDR3 region has the DNA TGCGCCAGCAGCCAAGATCAAAGTCCCCGCTCCTACAATGAGCAGTTCTTC.

The rearrangement joins TRBV15 to TRBJ1-2; D gene uncertain. V was clipped by 1 base and J by 5 bases, with 5 bases between them. The CDR3 is 12 residues long. Germline-derived CDR1 and CDR2 are LNHNV and YYDKDF (reference sequence). The CDR3 DNA sequence: TGTGCCACCAGCAGAGGGGCGTATGGCTACACCTTC. It translates to CATSRGAYGYTF.

The genes are TRBV7-9 and TRBJ1-2; 9 bases are shared with TRBD1. The CDR3 length is 15 residues. J gave up 2 bases and V 3 bases, and 4 bases lay outside the gene matches. Germline V CDR1 and CDR2: SEHNR, FQNEAQ (reference sequence). CDR3 coding DNA: TGTGCCAGCAGCTTTCCCGGGACAGGGAACTATGGCTACACCTTC. Protein sequence: CASSFPGTGNYGYTF. The full variable domain, completed using reference TRBV7-9 and TRBJ1-2, is DTGVSQNPRHKITKRGQNVTFRCDPISEHNRLYWYRQTLGQGPEFLTYFQNEAQLEKSRLLSDRFSAERPKGSFSTLEIQRTEQGDSAMYLCASSFPGTGNYGYTFGSGTRLTVV.

This chain uses TRBV27 with TRBJ2-7, with TRBD1 matching 9 bases. Germline V gene lookup returns CDR1 MNHEY and CDR2 SMNVEV (reference sequence). With 3 bases clipped from V and 3 bases from J, the junction kept 9 bases outside the gene matches. The CDR3 has 16 residues. CDR3 in DNA: TGTGCCAGCAGTTTGCTCGGGACAGGGTTAAACTACGAGCAGTACTTC. Amino acids: CASSLLGTGLNYEQYF.